The clone carrying this T cell receptor beta chain is medium-sized within its sample. The sample is drawn from a study of spatial heterogeneity in lung cancer. Study in general: Beta-chain sequences were consistently detected more often than alpha-chain sequences.

Germline CDR1 SEHNR, CDR2 FQNEAQ (reference sequence). V was clipped by 5 bases and J by 7 bases, with 9 bases between them. This CDR3 comprises 12 residues. Time point: sample taken at primary tumor resection. TCRdb redid the calling of the 5' RACE reads with MiXCR, one entry per CDR3 protein. The repertoire holds 2,500 to 4,000 distinct CDR3 sequences, with roughly 5% as singletons. Specimen: normal lung tissue next to the tumor, collected at surgery. This clonotype was sampled from a male donor with early-stage non-small cell lung cancer. V is TRBV7-9 and J is TRBJ1-5, with D uncertain. DNA of the CDR3: TGTGCCAGCAGCCATAGAACGCAGCCCCAGCATTTT. This codes for CASSHRTQPQHF. Full variable domain (missing parts from reference TRBV7-9 and TRBJ1-5): DTGVSQNPRHKITKRGQNVTFRCDPISEHNRLYWYRQTLGQGPEFLTYFQNEAQLEKSRLLSDRFSAERPKGSFSTLEIQRTEQGDSAMYLCASSHRTQPQHFGDGTRLSIL.